The source of this T cell receptor beta chain is a study of metastatic and nonmetastatic thyroid tumors. Among the patients, none had received any treatment before thyroid surgery. This clone occurred a few times. The junction departs from the called germline gene at one end, perhaps through a read error. MiXCR was used by TCRdb to re-call the PCR reads. The table records 10,000 to 15,000 clones, 31% of them present only once. The CDR3 is 14 residues long. CDR1 MRHNA and CDR2 SNTAGT come from the germline V gene. The sequencing sample was made of tumor tissue. The receptor was derived from a male donor with papillary thyroid cancer or a benign thyroid nodule (not recorded which). Some clones in this sample may be carry-over from other donors' samples. The rearrangement uses TRBV6-4 and TRBJ1-1; D remains unclear. DNA for the CDR3: TGTGCCAGCAGTGACTCCTCGGACCGGTCTGAAGCTTTATTT. Translation gives CASSDSSDRSEALF.